This record covers a single T cell receptor (beta chain). It lacks a known antigen. Within one base of it there is no much larger clone, and no base qualities were kept. The sample comes from a study of blood T cells in healthy people across ages (dated by TCRdb to about 2015). Regarding the complete study: Template switching captured roughly one uniquely barcoded TCR beta cDNA molecule per two T cells in model experiments. The study analyzed two additional independent replicas of 1 million unique cDNA reads from the same blood draw for two donors, one aged 18 to 30 and one aged 80 or older. Four age groups were formed from the donors: young (average about 15 years), middle-aged (around 41), aged (around 62) and long-lived (less than 85). Using deep sequencing normalized with unique cDNA molecular identifiers, the study measured how TCR beta repertoire diversity changes with age. To avoid experimental bias, donors of different ages were distributed randomly across sequencing lanes.

The research as a whole found: There was a strong correlation between observed TCR beta diversity and the percentage of naive T cells measured by flow cytometry. Observed TCR beta diversity per million T cells fell roughly linearly with age, and a significant reduction was already apparent by age roughly 40. Estimates of total diversity from one million sequenced T cells were regarded as lower bounds and underestimates. The long-lived group showed more naive CD4+ T cells, fewer expanded clones and increased TCR diversity than the aged group, suggesting age selection. Because the CMV infection status of the donors was unknown, age-related changes in expanded clonotypes may potentially have been confounded. Because profiling used bulk unsorted PBMCs, naive and antigen-experienced compartments could not be compared conclusively.

Donors were 40 or so systemically healthy Caucasian individuals from Russia aged 6 to 90 years. About 9.6 milliliters of peripheral blood were collected from each donor into EDTA-treated Vacutainer tubes. PBMCs were isolated by Ficoll-Paque density-gradient centrifugation, with at least 6.5 million obtained per sample. Total RNA, at least 5.5 micrograms per sample, was extracted from PBMCs with Trizol reagent. For every donor, an aliquot of PBMCs went through flow cytometry to measure the percentages of naive CD45RAhigh/CD27high T cells. Library method: 5' RACE. Sequencing used an Illumina HiSeq 2500. A second PCR of 7 to 11 cycles was performed with a sample-barcoded 5' primer and a J-beta primer mix. A unique molecular identifier was introduced onto each TCR beta cDNA molecule by a template-switch 5' adaptor carrying 12 random nucleotides. Each sample yielded at least 2.5 million CDR3-containing paired-end reads. All of the RNA was converted into first-strand cDNA using the Mint cDNA synthesis kit, with a TRBC-specific oligonucleotide serving as the primer. All cDNA was treated with uracil-DNA glycosylase and then went through a first 18-cycle PCR with the universal primers M1SS and BC2_uni_R. Regarding the original processing steps: For normalization, 1 million high-quality reads, each with a distinct molecular identifier, were randomly selected from each sample. Instead of being binned into consensus sequences, reads with shared molecular identifiers were discarded. CDR3 identification, clonotype clustering and error correction used MiTCR with a Q25 quality threshold and the strictest error-elimination algorithm. A nonparametric unseen species model using Euler transformation provided a lower-bound estimate of total TCR beta diversity. Starting from the raw public reads, TCRdb applied fastp trimming at Q25, assembled clones with MiXCR and retained in-frame beta chains. Rows are unified per CDR3 protein, each entry keeping the most common DNA and genes. The V and J calls come from TCRdb's annotation, not from the publication. The sample table records about 730,000 distinct CDR3 sequences; 43% of these occur just once. Roughly 20% of the sample goes to the ten largest clones.

Compared with germline, V lacks 6 bases and J lacks 7 bases; bases without a gene match: 13. Based on the germline V gene (reference sequence), the CDR1 and CDR2 sequences are MNHNY and SVGAGI. The CDR3 holds 15 amino acids from the cysteine to the phenylalanine. This entry keeps only the CDR3 DNA: 45 bases, framed from base 1. The sequenced sample consisted of blood. This clonotype was sampled from a woman aged 55-75 years in good health. In this chain, TRBV6-6 is recombined with TRBJ2-7, and 9 bases in between align with TRBD1. CDR3 sequence: CASSPPRDRAIEQYF. DNA sequence: TGTGCCAGCAGCCCGCCAAGGGACAGGGCGATTGAGCAGTACTTC.